This T cell receptor beta chain was retrieved from a study of STAT5B mutations in CD4+ large granular lymphocyte leukemia. Study context: Among healthy donors, a particular HLA allele went with more CDR3 'QG' motifs. Notes on the study in general: Patient CD4-sorted repertoires looked more clonal than healthy CD4+ repertoires, even without putative leukemic clones. Roughly 27% of private leukemic clonotypes occurred rarely in other patients' non-leukemic repertoires.

Methods used by the authors: The detection floor for productive clonotype frequency was 2.59 x 10-5. Clones were sequenced by immunoSEQ multiplex PCR, and TCRdb holds only the in-frame ones, with some missing. From that table come the V and J calls and clone size; the DNA was used to work out D and trimming. This sample has tens of thousands of clones, with around 85% found just once. Concerning this clone itself: What it recognizes is unknown.

Germline CDR1 is SQVTM and CDR2 is ANQGSEA. The germline V and J ends were trimmed by 4 bases and 0 bases, with 19 bases remaining between them. The length of the CDR3 is 16 residues. This clonotype originated in a human donor in good health. The sequenced sample consisted of CD4+ T cells from blood buffy coats. The chain links TRBV29-1 to TRBJ2-7, with D perhaps being TRBD1 or TRBD2 (6 bases each). Written as DNA, the CDR3 is TGCAGCGTTGTGGGCCTAGGGGGGATGTTCTCCTACGAGCAGTACTTC. Its protein is CSVVGLGGMFSYEQYF.